This TCR beta chain is drawn from a study of OX40 agonist ivuxolimab in advanced cancers. Background on the study: Prior anti-PD-1, anti-PD-L1 or anti-CTLA-4 therapy did not bar entry, and 30% to 40% had some. Findings and caveats of the study: At 0.1-3.0 mg/kg, partial responders had clonal expansion among the lowest observed.

Produced via immunoSEQ multiplex PCR; TCRdb's table is partial and in-frame only. There are some 42,000 clones in the sample; about 86% occur only once, and 20% to 25% lies in the top ten. The CDR3 covers 12 residues. V lost 2 bases to trimming and J lost 4 bases, with 4 bases between them. Looked up from germline, CDR1 is MDHEN and CDR2 is SYDVKM. As for this clone: The antigen remains unidentified.

The TCR comes from an adult with an advanced solid tumor such as melanoma, head and neck, liver or kidney cancer. The chain is built from TRBV28 and TRBJ2-3; no firm D call. Source: CD4+ or CD8+ T cells sorted from blood, taken in a trial of the OX40 agonist ivuxolimab. The CDR3 is CASSLRSDTQYF. The CDR3 DNA reads TGTGCCAGCAGTTTACGCTCAGATACGCAGTATTTT.